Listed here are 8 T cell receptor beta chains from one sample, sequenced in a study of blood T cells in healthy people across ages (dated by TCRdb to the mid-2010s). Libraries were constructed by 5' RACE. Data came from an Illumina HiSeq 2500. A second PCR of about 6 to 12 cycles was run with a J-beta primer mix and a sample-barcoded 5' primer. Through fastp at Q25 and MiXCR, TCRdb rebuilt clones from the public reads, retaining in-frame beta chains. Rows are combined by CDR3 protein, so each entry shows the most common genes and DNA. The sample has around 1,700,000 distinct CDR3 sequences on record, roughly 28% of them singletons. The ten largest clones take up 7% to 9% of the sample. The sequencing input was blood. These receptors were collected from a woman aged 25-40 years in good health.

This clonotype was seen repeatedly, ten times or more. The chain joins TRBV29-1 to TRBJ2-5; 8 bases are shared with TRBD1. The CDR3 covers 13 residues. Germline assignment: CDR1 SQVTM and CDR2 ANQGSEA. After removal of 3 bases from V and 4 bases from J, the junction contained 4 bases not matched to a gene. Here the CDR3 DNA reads TGCAGCGTTGAGGACAGGGCGGGAGAGACCCAGTACTTC. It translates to CSVEDRAGETQYF. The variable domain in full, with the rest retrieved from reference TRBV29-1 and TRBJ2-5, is SAVISQKPSRDICQRGTSLTIQCQVDSQVTMMFWYRQQPGQSLTLIATANQGSEATYESGFVIDKFPISRPNLTFSTLTVSNMSPEDSSIYLCSVEDRAGETQYFGPGTRLLVL.

The CDR3 DNA follows: TGTGCCACCAGTGATTTGGGAGGAGGGCAAGAGACCCAGTACTTC. Translated: CATSDLGGGQETQYF. This chain links TRBV24-1 with TRBJ2-5, with D tentatively TRBD2 (6 bases). V was cut by 0 bases and J by 2 bases, with 9 bases left in between. This CDR3 has 15 residues. Per the germline V gene, CDR1 is KGHDR and CDR2 is SFDVKD.

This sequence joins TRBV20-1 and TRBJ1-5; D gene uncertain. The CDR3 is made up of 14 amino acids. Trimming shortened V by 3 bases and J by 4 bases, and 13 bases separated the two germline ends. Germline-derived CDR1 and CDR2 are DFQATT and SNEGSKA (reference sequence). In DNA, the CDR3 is TGCAGTGCTAGCACGGGGATGGAGAATCAGCCCCAGCATTTT. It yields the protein CSASTGMENQPQHF.

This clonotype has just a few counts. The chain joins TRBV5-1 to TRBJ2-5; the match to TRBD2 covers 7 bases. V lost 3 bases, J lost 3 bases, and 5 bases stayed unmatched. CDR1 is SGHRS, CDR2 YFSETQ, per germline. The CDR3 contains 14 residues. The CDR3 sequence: CASSSGGVEETQYF. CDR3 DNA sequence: TGCGCCAGCAGCTCGGGGGGAGTGGAAGAGACCCAGTACTTC.

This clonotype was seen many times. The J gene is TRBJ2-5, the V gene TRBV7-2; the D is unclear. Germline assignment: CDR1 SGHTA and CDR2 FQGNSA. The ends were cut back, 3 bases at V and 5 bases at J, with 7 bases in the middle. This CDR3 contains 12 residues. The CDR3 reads CASSFDFETQYF. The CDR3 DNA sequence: TGTGCCAGCAGCTTCGATTTTGAGACCCAGTACTTC.

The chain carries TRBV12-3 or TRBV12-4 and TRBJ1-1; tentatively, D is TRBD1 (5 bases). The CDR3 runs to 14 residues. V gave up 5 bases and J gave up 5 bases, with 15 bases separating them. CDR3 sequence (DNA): TGTGCCAGCAGTGATCAGGGAGGACGAACTGAAGCTTTCTTT. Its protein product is CASSDQGGRTEAFF.

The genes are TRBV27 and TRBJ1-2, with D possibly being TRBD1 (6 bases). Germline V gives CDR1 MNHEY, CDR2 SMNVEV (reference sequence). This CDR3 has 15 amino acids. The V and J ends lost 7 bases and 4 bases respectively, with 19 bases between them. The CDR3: CASIDPSRGGYGYTF. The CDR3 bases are TGTGCCAGCATCGACCCGTCAAGGGGGGGCTATGGCTACACCTTC.

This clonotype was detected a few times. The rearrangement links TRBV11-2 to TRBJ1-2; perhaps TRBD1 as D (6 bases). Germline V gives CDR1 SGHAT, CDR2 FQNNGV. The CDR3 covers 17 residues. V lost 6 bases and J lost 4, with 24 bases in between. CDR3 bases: TGTGCCAGCAGGAGGGGGGATGGTTTTTCTTTCAGCTATGGCTACACCTTC. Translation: CASRRGDGFSFSYGYTF.